This TCR beta chain was recorded in a study of Graves' ophthalmopathy and Graves' hyperthyroidism. V gave up 1 base and J gave up 5 bases; unmatched junction bases: 9. This CDR3 region has 17 residues. Germline CDR1 SGHTA, CDR2 FQGTGA. Clinical symptoms, serum thyroxine, TRAb, thyroid ultrasound and orbital computed tomography determined diagnosis. PBMCs were density-gradient isolated from around 11 ml fresh blood. This clonotype showed up many times. Antigen specificity is unknown. TCR beta CDR3 regions were amplified from RNA transcripts. HTBI primers primed a first-round RT-PCR, and a second-round multiplex PCR followed. MiXCR, applied by TCRdb to the multiplex PCR reads, yields one record per CDR3 protein. Found here are 40,000 to 50,000 distinct CDR3 sequences, 50% to 65% of them singletons; the top ten hold 23%. Study findings and constraints: Among expanded thyroid clonotypes above 0.001 frequency, most also occurred in blood.

Specimen: peripheral blood. This receptor was taken from an adult man with Graves' ophthalmopathy. This rearrangement joins TRBV7-3 to TRBJ2-3; 10 nucleotides match TRBD2. CDR3 nucleotides: TGTGCCAGCAGCTTAAGGGGGCTAGCGGGGGAGGGAGATACGCAGTATTTT. Translated: CASSLRGLAGEGDTQYF.